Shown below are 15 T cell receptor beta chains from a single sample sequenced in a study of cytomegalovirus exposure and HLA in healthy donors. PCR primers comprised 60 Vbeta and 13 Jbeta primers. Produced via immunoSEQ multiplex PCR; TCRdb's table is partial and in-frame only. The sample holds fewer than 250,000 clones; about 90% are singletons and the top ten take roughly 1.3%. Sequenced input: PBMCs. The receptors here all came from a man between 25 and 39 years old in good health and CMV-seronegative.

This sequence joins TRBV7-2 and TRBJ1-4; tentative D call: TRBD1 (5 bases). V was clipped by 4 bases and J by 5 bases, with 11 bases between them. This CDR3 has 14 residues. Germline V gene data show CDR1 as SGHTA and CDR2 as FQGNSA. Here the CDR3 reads CASSSPGWNEKLFF. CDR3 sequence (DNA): TGTGCCAGCAGCTCCCCAGGGTGGAATGAAAAACTGTTTTTT.

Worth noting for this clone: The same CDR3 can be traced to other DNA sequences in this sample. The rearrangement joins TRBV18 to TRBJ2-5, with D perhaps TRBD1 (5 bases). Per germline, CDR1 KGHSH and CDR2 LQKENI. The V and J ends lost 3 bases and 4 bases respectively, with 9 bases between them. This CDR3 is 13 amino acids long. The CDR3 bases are TGTGCCAGCTCACCCGGACAAGGAGAGACCCAGTACTTC. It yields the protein CASSPGQGETQYF.

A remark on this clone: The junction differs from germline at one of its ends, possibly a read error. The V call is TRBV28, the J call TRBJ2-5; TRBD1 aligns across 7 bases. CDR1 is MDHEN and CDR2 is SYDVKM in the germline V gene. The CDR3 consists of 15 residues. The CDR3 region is CASKIRDSRRETQYF. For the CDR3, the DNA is TGTGCCAGCAAAATACGGGACAGTCGTAGGGAGACCCAATACTTC.

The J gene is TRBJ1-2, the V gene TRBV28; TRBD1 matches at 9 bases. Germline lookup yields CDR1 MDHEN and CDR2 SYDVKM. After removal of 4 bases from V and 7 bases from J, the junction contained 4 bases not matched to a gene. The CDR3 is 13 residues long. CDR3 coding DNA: TGTGCCAGCAGTTCCCACAGGGGGCTTGGCTACACCTTC. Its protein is CASSSHRGLGYTF.

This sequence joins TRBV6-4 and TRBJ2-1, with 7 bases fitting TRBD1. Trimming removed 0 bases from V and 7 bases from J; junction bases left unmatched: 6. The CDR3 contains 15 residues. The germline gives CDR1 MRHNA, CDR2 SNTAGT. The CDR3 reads CASSDSLDRVNEQFF. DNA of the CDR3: TGTGCCAGCAGTGACTCCCTAGACAGGGTTAATGAGCAGTTCTTC.

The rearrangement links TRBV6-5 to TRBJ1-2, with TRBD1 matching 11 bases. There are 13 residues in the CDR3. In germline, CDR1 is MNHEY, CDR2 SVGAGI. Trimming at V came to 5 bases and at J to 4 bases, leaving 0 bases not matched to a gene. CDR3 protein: CASSGTGGYGYTF. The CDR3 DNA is TGTGCCAGCAGTGGGACAGGGGGCTATGGCTACACCTTC.

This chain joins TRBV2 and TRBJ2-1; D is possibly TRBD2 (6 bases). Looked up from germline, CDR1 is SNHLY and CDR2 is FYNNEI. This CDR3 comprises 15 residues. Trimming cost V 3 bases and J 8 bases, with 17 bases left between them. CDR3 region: CASSEVRGATDEQFF. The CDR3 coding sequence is TGTGCCAGCAGTGAGGTGCGCGGGGCGACCGATGAGCAGTTCTTC.

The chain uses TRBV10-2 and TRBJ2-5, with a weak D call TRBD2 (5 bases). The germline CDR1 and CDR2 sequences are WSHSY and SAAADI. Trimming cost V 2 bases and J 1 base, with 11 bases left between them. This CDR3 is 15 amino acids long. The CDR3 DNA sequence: TGCGCCAGCAGTGAGCCTACTAGAGGCCAAGAGACCCAGTACTTC. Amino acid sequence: CASSEPTRGQETQYF.

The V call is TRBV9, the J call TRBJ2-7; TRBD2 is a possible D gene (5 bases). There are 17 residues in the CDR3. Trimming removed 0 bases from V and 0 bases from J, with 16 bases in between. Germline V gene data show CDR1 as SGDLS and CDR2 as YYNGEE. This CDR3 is CASSVDSWGGSSYEQYF. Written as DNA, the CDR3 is TGTGCCAGCAGCGTAGACTCCTGGGGTGGGAGCTCCTACGAGCAGTACTTC.

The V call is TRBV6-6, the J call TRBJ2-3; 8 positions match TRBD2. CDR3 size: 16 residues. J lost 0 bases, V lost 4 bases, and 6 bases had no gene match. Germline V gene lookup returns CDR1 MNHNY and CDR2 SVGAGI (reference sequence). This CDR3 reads CASSSRGGPSTDTQYF. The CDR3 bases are TGTGCCAGCAGTTCCCGGGGGGGACCTAGCACAGATACGCAGTATTTT.

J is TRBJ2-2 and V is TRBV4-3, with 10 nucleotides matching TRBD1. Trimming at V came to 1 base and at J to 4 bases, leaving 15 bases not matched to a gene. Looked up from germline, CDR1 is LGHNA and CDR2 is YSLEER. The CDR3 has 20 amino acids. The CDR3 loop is CASSQVIRRDRGPPTGELFF. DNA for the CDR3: TGCGCCAGCAGCCAAGTAATTAGGCGGGACAGGGGTCCACCCACCGGGGAGCTGTTTTTT.

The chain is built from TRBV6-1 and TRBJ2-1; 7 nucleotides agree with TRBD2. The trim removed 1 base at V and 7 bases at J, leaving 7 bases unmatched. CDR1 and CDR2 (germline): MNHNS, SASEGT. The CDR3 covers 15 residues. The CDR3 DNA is TGTGCCAGCAGTGAAGTTGCGGGAGTCAGTAATGAGCAGTTCTTC. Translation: CASSEVAGVSNEQFF.

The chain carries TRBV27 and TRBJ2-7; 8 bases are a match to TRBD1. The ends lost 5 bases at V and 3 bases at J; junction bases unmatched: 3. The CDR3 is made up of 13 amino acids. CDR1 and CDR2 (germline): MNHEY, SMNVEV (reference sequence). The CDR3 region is CASSQTGGYEQYF. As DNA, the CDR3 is TGTGCCAGCAGTCAAACAGGGGGCTACGAGCAGTACTTC.

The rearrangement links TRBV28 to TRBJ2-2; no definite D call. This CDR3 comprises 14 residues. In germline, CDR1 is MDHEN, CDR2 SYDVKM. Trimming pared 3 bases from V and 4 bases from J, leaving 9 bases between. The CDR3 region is CASSLYTATGELFF. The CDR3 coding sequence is TGTGCCAGCAGTTTGTACACAGCCACCGGGGAGCTGTTTTTT.

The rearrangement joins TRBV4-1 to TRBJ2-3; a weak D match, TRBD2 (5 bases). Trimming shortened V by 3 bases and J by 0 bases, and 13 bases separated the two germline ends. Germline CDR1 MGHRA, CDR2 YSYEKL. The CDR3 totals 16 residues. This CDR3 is CASSHLGLGSTDTQYF. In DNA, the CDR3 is TGCGCCAGCAGCCACCTAGGACTGGGAAGCACAGATACGCAGTATTTT.